Below, one T cell receptor (beta chain) is given with its context. Antigen: not known. CD4+CD25+CD127- Tregs, CD4+CD25- non-Tregs, CD4 and CD8 cells were sorted. The CDR3 contains 15 residues. V trimming: 6 bases; J trimming: 2 bases; junction bases outside the gene matches: 4. Germline V gene sequence: CDR1 LNHDA, CDR2 SQIVND (reference sequence). Only in-frame clones appear in the TCRdb table, and some are missing; sequencing was by immunoSEQ multiplex PCR. This sample has 95,000 to 120,000 clones, with 90% found just once. The record originates from a study of Tregs in tolerant kidney transplant recipients. Findings of the study overall: Biological reproducibility was not directly addressed in this study. Few patients were studied, so findings need validation in larger groups.

Sequenced here: CD4+ T cells from blood, sampled before the transplant. The source of this sequence is a human donor who received a combined kidney and bone marrow transplant. The rearrangement joins TRBV19 to TRBJ2-1; 10 bases fit TRBD2. CDR3 DNA sequence: TGTGCCAGTAGCCTAGCGGGAGTTCCCTACAATGAGCAGTTCTTC. Protein sequence: CASSLAGVPYNEQFF.